This T cell receptor (beta chain) was identified during a study of read filtering for tumor transcriptome and immune sequencing. Germline V gene sequence: CDR1 SGHTA, CDR2 FQGTGA. V gave up 5 bases and J gave up 0 bases, with 11 bases separating them. CDR3 length: 16 amino acids. This clonotype was observed many times. Molecular barcoded adaptors covering alpha/delta and beta/gamma chains were used on approximately 400 ng RNA. TCRdb fed the reads into MiXCR, producing one record per CDR3 protein. The data show 94,000 or so distinct CDR3 sequences, with about 12% seen just once and 15% held by the top ten.

The TCR originated in a donor aged 40 or over with multiple myeloma. The sample taken for sequencing was a population of CD138-negative cells sorted from bone marrow. The rearrangement joins TRBV7-3 to TRBJ2-6; D is unclear. CDR3 loop: CASSVRTASGANVLTF. In DNA form, the CDR3 reads TGTGCCAGCAGCGTCCGGACGGCCTCTGGGGCCAACGTCCTGACTTTC.